A single sample is the source of the 31 T cell receptor beta chains below, sequenced in a study of breast tumors, draining lymph nodes, adjacent tissues. MiXCR was run by TCRdb on the multiplex PCR reads, yielding one entry per CDR3 protein. The table has around 13,000 distinct CDR3 sequences, about 70% seen once. Material: tumor-adjacent breast tissue. These receptors came from a female donor with breast cancer. Some clones in this sample may be carry-over from other donors' samples.

The chain joins TRBV5-1 to TRBJ1-3; 8 bases are a match to TRBD1. This CDR3 is 13 amino acids long. The V gene end was trimmed by 0 bases and the J gene end by 7 bases; junction bases not matched to a gene: 0. CDR1 and CDR2 (germline): SGHRS, YFSETQ. CDR3 residues: CASSLGQGNTIYF. The CDR3 bases are TGCGCCAGCAGCTTGGGACAGGGGAACACCATATATTTT.

This clonotype was detected a few times. The gene calls are TRBV5-6 and TRBJ1-6, with D unresolved. Trimming shortened V by 2 bases and J by 1 base, and 7 bases separated the two germline ends. The germline V gene encodes CDR1 SGHDT and CDR2 YYEEEE. The CDR3 totals 15 residues. The CDR3 DNA is TGTGCCAGCAGCTTAGGAGGGTCCTATAATTCACCCCTCCACTTT. Translation: CASSLGGSYNSPLHF.

The chain joins TRBV6-5 to TRBJ2-2; D call uncertain. From germline, CDR1 is MNHEY and CDR2 SVGAGI. Trimming left V 6 bases short and J 7 bases short, with 9 bases between. This CDR3 region has 12 residues. CDR3 residues: CASSRHGGELFF. CDR3 sequence (DNA): TGTGCCAGCAGCCGTCATGGCGGGGAGCTGTTTTTT.

This clonotype was detected many times. This chain joins TRBV6-4 and TRBJ2-2; D remains ambiguous. V was shortened by 10 bases and J by 3 bases, with 9 bases between the two germline ends. This CDR3 has 12 amino acids. Germline values: CDR1 MRHNA, CDR2 SNTAGT. The CDR3 region has the DNA TGTGCCACCACCTCATACACCGGGGAGCTGTTTTTT. Its protein product is CATTSYTGELFF.

V usage is TRBV5-1 and J usage is TRBJ2-3; perhaps TRBD2 as D (6 bases). The CDR3 has 14 residues. V was pared by 3 bases and J by 2 bases, with 10 bases between. The germline gives CDR1 SGHRS, CDR2 YFSETQ. The CDR3 is CASSSGLNTDTQYF. CDR3 nucleotide sequence: TGCGCCAGCAGCTCGGGACTCAACACAGATACGCAGTATTTT.

This clonotype was detected many times. The chain couples TRBV20-1 to TRBJ2-2; 9 bases map to TRBD2. The germline gives CDR1 DFQATT, CDR2 SNEGSKA (reference sequence). CDR3 length: 16 amino acids. Trimming at V came to 0 bases and at J to 7 bases, leaving 9 bases not matched to a gene. CDR3 nucleotide sequence: TGCAGTGCTAGAGAGGCAGGCGGGAGGGCCGGCGGGGAGCTGTTTTTT. It encodes CSAREAGGRAGGELFF.

Remarks on this clonotype: At one of its ends the junction is not consistent with the germline gene, which may arise from a read error. J is TRBJ1-6 and V is TRBV6-5, with D perhaps TRBD1 (6 bases). Per germline, CDR1 MNHEY and CDR2 SVGAGI. The CDR3 has 15 amino acids. The CDR3 DNA follows: TGTGCCAGCAGTTACGGGCGGGGGGCCAATTCACCCCCCCACTTC. It yields the protein CASSYGRGANSPPHF.

The chain combines TRBV20-1 with TRBJ2-7; tentatively, D is TRBD1 or TRBD2 (5 bases each). V was trimmed by 0 bases and J by 3 bases, leaving 12 bases between them. The CDR3 runs 14 residues. The germline gives CDR1 DFQATT, CDR2 SNEGSKA (reference sequence). CDR3 region: CSARDSGRIYEQYF. CDR3 coding DNA: TGCAGTGCTAGAGATTCGGGACGGATCTACGAGCAGTACTTC.

A note on this clonotype: A read error may account for a junction end that differs from germline. The chain couples TRBV20-1 to TRBJ2-7; TRBD1 matches at 8 bases. The CDR3 has 10 residues. The V gene's germline CDR1 is DFQATT and CDR2 SNEGSKA (reference sequence). CDR3 protein: CSATGGEQYF. The CDR3 DNA is TGCAGCGCTACAGGGGGCGAGCAGTACTTC.

The gene calls are TRBV6-1 and TRBJ1-2; D gene ambiguous. Germline V gene lookup returns CDR1 MNHNS and CDR2 SASEGT. V dropped 3 bases and J dropped 4 bases, with 6 bases sitting between them. This CDR3 region has 12 residues. CDR3 residues: CASSEWPYGYTF. DNA of the CDR3: TGTGCCAGCAGTGAGTGGCCCTATGGCTACACCTTC.

V is TRBV25-1 and J is TRBJ2-7, with 11 bases identical to TRBD1. Trimming took 6 bases from V and 2 from J; bases not matched to a gene: 9. The germline V gene encodes CDR1 MGHDK and CDR2 SYGVNS. The CDR3 sequence is 16 residues long. The CDR3 is CASSDPGTGGTYEQYF. The DNA of the CDR3 is TGTGCCAGCAGCGATCCCGGGACAGGGGGGACCTACGAGCAGTACTTC.

This clonotype was observed once. The chain is built from TRBV10-1 and TRBJ2-3; D remains ambiguous. In germline, CDR1 is WNHNN, CDR2 SYGVQD (reference sequence). The CDR3 is made up of 12 amino acids. Trimming shortened V by 3 bases and J by 4 bases, and 5 bases separated the two germline ends. CDR3 region: CASSENADTQYF. In DNA form, the CDR3 reads TGCGCCAGCAGTGAAAATGCAGATACGCAGTATTTT.

This chain joins TRBV9 and TRBJ1-2; D gene ambiguous. In germline, CDR1 is SGDLS, CDR2 YYNGEE. Trimming shortened V by 0 bases and J by 2 bases, and 11 bases separated the two germline ends. The CDR3 runs 15 residues. The CDR3 DNA reads TGTGCCAGCAGCGTAGGTGGGTCGGGAAACTATGGCTACACCTTC. Protein sequence: CASSVGGSGNYGYTF.

The J gene is TRBJ2-7, the V gene TRBV7-2, with 8 bases matching TRBD1. Trimming took 5 bases from V and 4 from J; bases not matched to a gene: 10. The CDR3 runs 15 residues. The V gene's germline CDR1 is SGHTA and CDR2 FQGNSA. CDR3 sequence reads: CASSPGSGQAYEQYF. CDR3 nucleotides: TGTGCCAGCAGCCCGGGGTCGGGACAGGCTTACGAGCAGTACTTC.

This chain uses TRBV5-1 with TRBJ2-7; 8 bases agree with TRBD2. Unmatched junction bases numbered 7, after V lost 4 bases and J lost 4 bases. CDR1 SGHRS and CDR2 YFSETQ come from the germline V gene. The CDR3 has 14 amino acids. Written as DNA, the CDR3 is TGCGCCAGCAGCGTAACGGGAGGGCCATACGAGCAGTACTTC. It specifies CASSVTGGPYEQYF.

The chain employs TRBV9 and TRBJ2-1; D is possibly TRBD2 (5 bases). Germline V gives CDR1 SGDLS, CDR2 YYNGEE. Trimming left V 4 bases short and J 3 bases short, with 8 bases between. The CDR3 consists of 13 residues. The CDR3: CASSPRDYNEQFF. The CDR3 nucleotides read TGTGCCAGCAGCCCCCGGGACTACAATGAGCAGTTCTTC.

This clonotype is categorized as medium-sized (0.01 to 0.1%). This chain uses TRBV24-1 with TRBJ2-6; tentatively, D is TRBD2 (5 bases). Germline V lookup: CDR1 KGHDR, CDR2 SFDVKD. This CDR3 comprises 13 residues. The V and J ends lost 3 bases and 12 bases respectively, with 11 bases between them. This CDR3 is CATSDEGSSVLTF. The CDR3, as DNA: TGTGCCACCAGTGATGAGGGTTCGAGCGTCCTGACTTTC.

Written as DNA, the CDR3 is TGTGCCAGCAGTGATCGGGATCCCGCACTTGGAAACACCATATATTTT. The encoded protein is CASSDRDPALGNTIYF. This chain connects TRBV6-1 to TRBJ1-3; D gene uncertain. The V end lost 3 bases, the J end lost 3 bases, and 15 bases lay between the germline ends. Germline V lookup: CDR1 MNHNS, CDR2 SASEGT. This CDR3 has 16 residues.

V and J are TRBV7-8 and TRBJ2-7; 7 bases line up with TRBD2. The V gene end was trimmed by 5 bases and the J gene end by 4 bases; junction bases not matched to a gene: 14. CDR1 and CDR2 from the germline V gene are SGHVS and FQNEAQ. CDR3 length: 16 residues. In DNA form, the CDR3 reads TGTGCCAGCAGCCTCCGAGAACTAGCGTTCGGTTACGAGCAGTACTTC. Its protein product is CASSLRELAFGYEQYF.

The chain combines TRBV6-6 with TRBJ1-2; TRBD1 matches 7 bases. V gave up 0 bases and J gave up 2 bases; unmatched junction bases: 6. CDR1 and CDR2 from the germline V gene are MNHNY and SVGAGI (reference sequence). The CDR3 spans 16 residues. The CDR3 reads CASSYSTGTKNYGYTF. In nucleotides, the CDR3 is TGTGCCAGCAGTTACTCGACAGGGACCAAAAACTATGGCTACACCTTC.

The V call is TRBV7-9, the J call TRBJ2-5; TRBD2 aligns across 11 bases. Per germline, CDR1 SEHNR and CDR2 FQNEAQ (reference sequence). Trimming removed 2 bases from V and 5 bases from J; junction bases left unmatched: 7. The CDR3 spans 16 residues. DNA of the CDR3: TGTGCCAGCAGCTTACGGCCTAGCGGGAGGTCGGAGACCCAGTACTTC. Translation gives CASSLRPSGRSETQYF.

The CDR3 DNA sequence: TGCAGTGCTCCCGTGGGAGGGCTCTACGAGCAGTACTTC. It yields the protein CSAPVGGLYEQYF. The J gene is TRBJ2-7, the V gene TRBV20-1; 7 bases agree with TRBD2. CDR3 size: 13 residues. The J segment lost 3 bases and the V segment lost 5 bases, leaving 7 bases of the junction unmatched. CDR1 and CDR2 from the germline V gene are DFQATT and SNEGSKA (reference sequence).

The gene calls are TRBV15 and TRBJ2-6; D remains unclear. Germline CDR1 is LNHNV and CDR2 is YYDKDF (reference sequence). Trimming took 0 bases from V and 0 from J, leaving 6 bases between them. The CDR3 contains 16 residues. CDR3 loop: CATSRDRNSGANVLTF. CDR3 bases: TGTGCCACCAGCAGAGATCGGAACTCTGGGGCCAACGTCCTGACTTTC.

The gene calls are TRBV7-2 and TRBJ2-7, with TRBD2 matching 8 bases. Germline V lookup: CDR1 SGHTA, CDR2 FQGNSA. This CDR3 region has 17 residues. V dropped 4 bases and J dropped 7; count of bases not matched to a gene: 18. The CDR3 DNA sequence: TGTGCCAGCAGCTCCCTCACACGGGGTGACGGGAGGGGGGAGCAGTACTTC. Protein: CASSSLTRGDGRGEQYF.

There are many counts of this clonotype. The J gene is TRBJ2-2, the V gene TRBV28; either TRBD1 or TRBD2 may supply D (8 bases each). The CDR3 is 14 residues long. Germline CDR1 reads MDHEN; CDR2 reads SYDVKM. The ends were cut back, 5 bases at V and 13 bases at J, with 20 bases in the middle. CDR3 in DNA: TGTGCCAGCAGTCTAGACAGGGGACTAGACGGGCTGTTTTTT. Translating gives CASSLDRGLDGLFF.

This chain links TRBV4-2 with TRBJ2-3; D is perhaps TRBD2 (6 bases). The CDR3 is 17 residues long. Per the germline V gene, CDR1 is LGHNA and CDR2 is YNFKEQ. V gave up 0 bases and J gave up 6 bases, with 19 bases separating them. The CDR3 sequence: CASSQEGIGGPRDTQYF. Here the CDR3 DNA reads TGTGCCAGCAGCCAAGAGGGGATCGGAGGGCCGAGGGATACGCAGTATTTT.

Concerning this clonotype itself: One end of the junction does not line up with germline, which may come from a read error. The chain joins TRBV3-1 to TRBJ1-6; D unclear. The CDR3 is 17 amino acids. Germline V gene sequence: CDR1 LGHDT, CDR2 YNNKEL (reference sequence). The DNA of the CDR3 is TGTGCCAGCAGCCCGGGAAGTCATAGCTCCTATAATTCGCCCCCCCACTTT. Protein product: CASSPGSHSSYNSPPHF. The full variable domain, rest sourced from reference TRBV3-1 and TRBJ1-6, is DTAVSQTPKYLVTQMGNDKSIKCEQNLGHDTMYWYKQDSKKFLKIMFSYNNKELIINETVPNRFSPKSPDKAHLNLHINSLELGDSAVYFCASSPGSHSSYNSPPHFGNGTRLTVT.

The V gene is TRBV18, the J gene TRBJ2-2; D gene ambiguous. V was pared by 3 bases and J by 1 base, with 0 bases between. From germline, CDR1 is KGHSH and CDR2 LQKENI. The CDR3 is made up of 12 amino acids. CDR3 bases: TGTGCCAGCTCACCGAACACCGGGGAGCTGTTTTTT. Translated, it gives CASSPNTGELFF.

As regards this clonotype: Germline is not matched at one junction end, which may reflect a read error. The V call is TRBV7-2, the J call TRBJ2-3, with D tentatively TRBD2 (6 bases). There are 14 residues in the CDR3. The germline V gene has CDR1 SGHTA and CDR2 FQGNSA. Written as DNA, the CDR3 is TGTGCCAGCAGTTTTAGCGGCACAACAGACACGCAGTATTTT. It is translated as CASSFSGTTDTQYF.

The V and J genes are TRBV14 and TRBJ1-3; D is unclear. Germline V CDR1 and CDR2: SGHDN, FVKESK. V was pared by 1 base and J by 3 bases, with 13 bases between. The CDR3 is 16 residues long. Written as DNA, the CDR3 is TGTGCCAGCAGCCAAGCTCTACTTAGCGGTGGAAACACCATATATTTT. Amino acid sequence: CASSQALLSGGNTIYF.

The V gene is TRBV19, the J gene TRBJ2-3; D is unclear. This CDR3 has 13 residues. The V and J ends lost 5 bases and 2 bases respectively, with 8 bases between them. Germline lookup yields CDR1 LNHDA and CDR2 SQIVND (reference sequence). CDR3 loop: CASSLGNTDTQYF. The CDR3 DNA follows: TGTGCCAGTAGTCTTGGAAACACAGATACGCAGTATTTT.